This record concerns one T cell receptor (beta chain) sequence. Its antigen is unknown. This sample is drawn from a study of T-cell memory formation after mild COVID-19. Study background: Largely donor-specific TCR clusters were found. Study-level findings and limits: Memory from before infection featured some responding clones, which suggests cross-reactive memory joined.

V shed 6 bases and J 6 bases; nucleotides not matched to a gene: 7. The length of the CDR3 is 14 residues. CDR1 DFQATT and CDR2 SNEGSKA come from the germline V gene (reference sequence). TCRdb fed the 5' RACE reads into MiXCR, producing one record per CDR3 protein. The data show 150,000 to 200,000 distinct CDR3 sequences, about a sixth seen once. This sequence was found in an adult woman who had mild COVID-19 (a few samples of this study predate the infection). Cell type and time point are not known. The specimen was PBMCs or a T cell subset sorted from them (not recorded which). The rearrangement links TRBV20-1 to TRBJ2-1; TRBD2 matches 11 bases. In DNA form, the CDR3 reads TGCAGTGCCTTAGCGGGGGGGACGGGCAATGAGCAGTTCTTC. Translating gives CSALAGGTGNEQFF.